The present entry profiles one T cell receptor beta chain with its context. V was trimmed by 2 bases and J by 8 bases, leaving 13 bases between them. Per germline, CDR1 SGHDT and CDR2 YYEEEE. The CDR3 has 13 amino acids. The sample is drawn from a study of cytomegalovirus exposure and HLA in healthy donors. PCR employed 60 Vbeta and 13 Jbeta primers. TCRdb keeps only in-frame clones here, not all; method: immunoSEQ multiplex PCR. The sample holds fewer than 200,000 clones, around 68% seen once. The chain recombines TRBV5-6 with TRBJ1-2; no definite D call. The sequenced sample consisted of PBMCs. The sequence came from a woman aged 40 to 50 in good health and CMV-seropositive. In DNA, the CDR3 is TGTGCCAGCAGCTTAGAGGTCAATACCGGCTACACCTTC. Translating it yields CASSLEVNTGYTF.